Listed here is a single T cell receptor beta chain. This clone has only one observation. Its antigen is still unknown. No qualities accompany the bases; no much larger clone lies one base away. CDR1 and CDR2, looked up from the germline V gene, are SGHDT and YYEEEE. There are 14 amino acids in the CDR3, from cysteine to phenylalanine inclusive. The CDR3 DNA has 42 bases and is translated from base 1. V trim: 4 bases; J trim: 9 bases; unmatched bases: 8. The record originates from a study of cytomegalovirus exposure and HLA in healthy donors (dated by TCRdb to 2017 to 2019). Background on the whole study: An earlier analysis of approximately 590 of the donors reported more than 250 Gb of sequence data and 117 million unique TCR beta sequences from 150 million to 200 million T cells. About 280 gigabases of sequencing data and approximately 91 million unique TCR sequences made up an early release that covered under 750 HLA-typed donors. Among the 398 genotyped donors, around 81% belonged to the genetic ancestry cluster associated with self-reported Caucasian donors. The study aimed to test whether signatures of past pathogen exposure could be identified by cataloging public T cell receptors. The study used immunosequencing to profile the T cell repertoires of approximately 690 subjects and linked those repertoires to cytomegalovirus serostatus. Along with the roughly 670-subject first cohort, a separate validation cohort of over a hundred different subjects was used. High-throughput TCR immunosequencing, statistical association of individual TCRs with disease status, and machine learning were combined to predict cytomegalovirus infection status. A later analysis re-analyzed previously published TCR beta repertoires from hundreds of donors and added high-resolution HLA genotyping to study TCR occurrence patterns. Rather than drawing on any new phenotypic data, the later analysis identified candidate immune exposures from TCR beta sequences and the way those sequences occurred across donors. To decide whether each TCR beta V gene segment behaved as functional or pseudogenic, an earlier analysis of some 600 of the donors relied on high-throughput TCR beta sequencing. Alongside the repertoire data, information on donor age, sex, ethnicity and CMV serostatus was compiled. A later genetic analysis took genome-wide SNP genotypes for about 65% of the 666 donors and used that subset as a discovery cohort. All discovery cohort repertoires had been generated on a single sequencing platform. Class I and class II HLA loci were covered by the typing at four-digit resolution. Typing coverage varied by locus: roughly 629-640 donors for A, B, C, DRB1 and DQB1; some 520 for DQA1; 600 to 610 for DPA1; fewer than 480 for DPB1. Because of strong linkage in the cohort, roughly five DR-DQ haplotypes were treated as single units for association and clustering. On average, roughly 200,000 unique TCR beta nucleotide sequences were sequenced per donor among 350 to 400 genotyped donors of the cohort, with 15% to 20% of those sequences being non-productive. Broad study findings and their caveats: Strong co-occurrence of HLA alleles, especially DR and DQ, made assigning TCR associations to individual alleles difficult. The study listed over 150 TCR beta chains as associated with cytomegalovirus. A cluster of highly shared sequence variants was judged likely to represent a technical artifact of the sequencing pipeline. An association between a missense DCLRE1C variant and V-gene and J-gene trimming of TCR beta chains was found in a later genetic analysis and replicated in an independent cohort. In an earlier analysis of some 640 of the donors, most TCR beta V segments were observed in productive rearrangements about 90% or about 30% of the time, broadly matching IMGT annotations. A later analysis found that most CMV-associated TCR beta chains appeared HLA-restricted, with HLA associations seemingly driven largely by CMV exposure. In both the original and validation cohorts, the classifier was reported to diagnose cytomegalovirus status with high specificity and sensitivity. A later analysis found that HLA-associated TCR beta chains were more clonally expanded and had lower generation probabilities than equally common non-associated chains. The cohort was sequenced for TCR beta chains only, and without alpha or paired-chain data the features that could be detected were limited. Presence/absence analyses assumed roughly uniform sequencing depth across donors, an assumption that may not hold. Because counts were too low, more than 15 rarely observed V segments, including chromosome 9 orphons, were excluded from the earlier analysis of several hundred of the donors. Because HLA typing was unavailable for some donors at each locus, only the typed subset was used in association tests. Linkage disequilibrium might explain the correlated functional status among segregating V segments, but an unknown experimental factor could not be excluded. Specific HLA alleles were associated with 18,000 or so TCR beta sequences at a false discovery rate of 0.05 in a later analysis. A few of the identified cytomegalovirus-associated TCR beta chains were confirmed in vitro to be specific for cytomegalovirus antigens. In a later analysis, the rate of TCR association differed among HLA loci, with DRB1 alleles having the most associated TCRs and HLA-C alleles having the fewest. The authors suggested that the approach could potentially be extended to other disease states and immunological phenotypes. The 87-base-pair reads could not distinguish some IMGT-functional V segments, including TRBV6-2 and TRBV6-3, so those segments were excluded. A further reported finding was that TCR beta sequences accurately predicted the HLA-A and HLA-B alleles for most subjects in the first cohort. According to a later genetic analysis, donors in an Asian-associated ancestry cluster had fewer N-insertions in productive TCRs than the approximately 690-donor mean. A later analysis reported that several top co-occurrence clusters appeared linked to parvovirus B19, influenza, CMV and Epstein-Barr virus. The only immune exposure information available for the cohort was CMV serostatus. Most TCR sequences were seen in very few donors, while some public TCRs were found in many individuals.

In total, 630 or so healthy bone marrow donors made up the cohort. At the time of sampling, all cohort members were nominally healthy, though unrecorded immune exposures were likely present. The donor tested CMV seronegative and was one of the 352 seronegative cohort members. Every donor gave a peripheral blood sample, and the peripheral blood mononuclear cells from that sample were used for TCR beta sequencing. Genomic DNA extraction from the blood cell samples was performed with the Qiagen DNeasy Blood Extraction Kit. Library construction relied on the immunoSEQ multiplex PCR assay. A mixture of 60 forward primers for TCR Vbeta segments and 13 reverse primers for TCR Jbeta segments was used in the multiplex PCR. Amplification of the CDR3 region of rearranged TCR beta genes was performed with a multiplex PCR assay on genomic DNA. Amplified TCR beta libraries were sequenced as 87-base-pair reads on the Illumina HiSeq System. The published analysis was carried out like this. In a later analysis, tens of millions of unique TCR beta chains were counted across the approximately 620 repertoires, and about 9.9 million of these chains were shared by at least two donors. To remove PCR and sequencing errors, raw reads were error-corrected and collapsed into unique sequences using a nearest-neighbor algorithm that merged closely related sequences. V, D and J gene segments were assigned by aligning CDR3 sequences to IMGT reference sequences. For a sequence to be retained, at least a six-nucleotide match to both a V gene segment and a J gene segment was required. A rearrangement was called productive if the CDR3 had no stop codons and remained in frame with V and J, and every other rearrangement was called non-productive. Following IMGT convention, CDR3 was defined as the stretch from the second conserved V-encoded cysteine to the conserved J-encoded phenylalanine. The earlier analysis of approximately 500 of the donors excluded sequences that lacked an unambiguous match to a single V gene segment. In an earlier analysis of approximately 560 of the donors, a V segment was called functional when productive rearrangements were above 56.7%, and segregating when the standard deviation between donors exceeded 5%. A statistical classification framework was built for diagnosing cytomegalovirus status from the catalog of TCR beta chain sequences. V and J gene assignment, in a later analysis, came from comparing TCR nucleotide sequences with IMGT/GENE-DB human TR gene sequences. Using the TCRdist pipeline, a later analysis assigned CDR3 sequences along with most-parsimonious VDJ recombination scenarios. In a later analysis, each TCR beta chain was defined by its CDR3 amino acid sequence together with its V-gene family, and reads without a unique V-gene family were excluded. To address suspected cross-contamination and a sequencing artifact, a later analysis removed roughly 580 highly shared, low-generation-probability nucleotide sequences. In a later analysis, a clonal expansion index for each public chain was calculated from normalized within-repertoire ranks of inferred template counts. In a later analysis, generation probabilities were computed with a VDJ recombination model fitted to out-of-frame rearrangements, and the resulting probabilities were checked against IGoR. Hypergeometric tests were used in a later analysis to score TCR-TCR, TCR-HLA and TCR-CMV co-occurrence, with a repertoire-size bias correction applied to the TCR pairs. In a later analysis, false discovery rates were estimated by permuting HLA or CMV assignments 20 times. In a later analysis, co-occurring TCRs were grouped using DBSCAN, and TCRdist sequence similarity was added for clustering within HLA-allele-positive subsets. Repertoires with fewer than 30,000 or more than 120,000 public chains, plus five repertoires with anomalous nucleotide sharing, were excluded from co-occurrence clustering. TCRdb carries this immuneACCESS record with in-frame sequences only. Its versions omit some clonotypes, under half of them owing to an unresolved V gene in the studies checked, with the rest unexplained. V and J calls and clone size are those listed in that table; D and trimming were worked out from the DNA. The sample table contains 110,000 to 150,000 clones; only one count was recorded for about 77% of them. Clones ranked in the top ten supply roughly 4.2% of the sample.

The sequenced sample was PBMCs. This clonotype was obtained from a male donor in good health and CMV-seronegative. The chain is assembled from TRBV5-6 and TRBJ2-7; TRBD1 aligns with 12 central bases. The sequence in DNA is TGTGCCAGCAGCCCCGGGACAGGGGGCTTGGGGCAGTACTTC. It translates to CASSPGTGGLGQYF.